A single sample is the source of the 28 T cell receptor beta chains below, sequenced in a study of OX40 agonist ivuxolimab in advanced cancers. Only in-frame clones appear in the TCRdb table, and some are missing; sequencing was by immunoSEQ multiplex PCR. Of more than 85,000 clones in the sample, roughly 89% were seen once. This specimen consisted of CD4+ or CD8+ T cells sorted from blood, obtained in a trial of the OX40 agonist ivuxolimab. These receptors were collected from an adult with an advanced solid tumor such as melanoma, head and neck, liver or kidney cancer.

This chain links TRBV19 with TRBJ1-5, with 12 bases matching TRBD1. V shed 6 bases and J 3 bases; nucleotides not matched to a gene: 6. Germline assignment: CDR1 LNHDA and CDR2 SQIVND (reference sequence). The CDR3 spans 16 residues. The CDR3: CASSPGTGGFNQPQHF. CDR3 nucleotides: TGTGCCAGTAGCCCCGGGACAGGGGGCTTCAATCAGCCCCAGCATTTT.

The rearrangement joins TRBV6-5 to TRBJ2-2; D remains unclear. Germline V lookup: CDR1 MNHEY, CDR2 SVGAGI. The CDR3 has 14 residues. Trimming shortened V by 5 bases and J by 4 bases, and 11 bases separated the two germline ends. CDR3 sequence reads: CASSQAVPTGELFF. The CDR3 DNA is TGTGCCAGCAGTCAAGCTGTTCCCACCGGGGAGCTGTTTTTT.

The V call is TRBV25-1, the J call TRBJ1-2, with D uncertain. The germline V and J ends were trimmed by 8 bases and 0 bases, with 7 bases remaining between them. This CDR3 spans 12 amino acids. Germline V CDR1 and CDR2: MGHDK, SYGVNS. The CDR3 DNA reads as TGTGCCAGCGCGACCTCTAACTATGGCTACACCTTC. Protein product: CASATSNYGYTF.

The CDR3 DNA is TGTGCCAGCAGCTTGACCGGGGCCGGCGAGGGCGGCGAGCTGTTTTTT. Encoded protein: CASSLTGAGEGGELFF. This rearrangement joins TRBV11-1 to TRBJ2-2, with D tentatively TRBD1 or TRBD2 (5 bases each). The V end was cut by 3 bases, the J end by 11 bases, with 22 bases between. Germline V gene lookup returns CDR1 SGHAT and CDR2 FQDESV (reference sequence). The CDR3 has 16 residues.

The J gene is TRBJ1-2, the V gene TRBV6-1; D possibly corresponds to TRBD1 (5 bases). There are 14 residues in the CDR3. V lost 1 base, J lost 4 bases, and 10 bases lay in between. The V gene's germline CDR1 is MNHNS and CDR2 SASEGT. CDR3 protein: CASSEGGRVYGYTF. Here the CDR3 DNA reads TGTGCCAGCAGTGAAGGGGGCAGGGTCTATGGCTACACCTTC.

The genes are TRBV29-1 and TRBJ2-5, with a weak D call TRBD2 (6 bases). This CDR3 is built from 12 residues. V was cut by 4 bases and J by 2 bases, with 8 bases left in between. Germline V CDR1 and CDR2: SQVTM, ANQGSEA. The CDR3 sequence is CSVGGMQETQYF. The DNA for the CDR3 is TGCAGCGTTGGCGGGATGCAAGAGACCCAGTACTTC. Full variable domain (rest looked up from reference TRBV29-1 and TRBJ2-5): SAVISQKPSRDICQRGTSLTIQCQVDSQVTMMFWYRQQPGQSLTLIATANQGSEATYESGFVIDKFPISRPNLTFSTLTVSNMSPEDSSIYLCSVGGMQETQYFGPGTRLLVL.

This CDR3 is CAWSLGGKDTQYF. The CDR3 coding sequence is TGTGCCTGGAGCCTTGGGGGCAAAGATACGCAGTATTTT. The rearrangement joins TRBV30 to TRBJ2-3, with D tentatively TRBD1 (6 bases). V lost 3 bases and J lost 5, with 12 bases in between. CDR1 is GTSNPN and CDR2 is SVGIG in the germline V gene (reference sequence). This CDR3 has 13 residues.

The table lists this clone with a count of one. The chain carries TRBV5-6 and TRBJ2-7, with TRBD1 matching over 10 bases. V shed 1 base, J shed 1 base, and the junction held 8 bases outside the gene matches. CDR1 and CDR2 (germline): SGHDT, YYEEEE. The CDR3 totals 17 residues. Here the CDR3 reads CASSLTKRDRGSYEQYF. Written as DNA, the CDR3 is TGTGCCAGCAGCTTGACAAAAAGGGACAGGGGATCCTACGAGCAGTACTTC.

V gene TRBV28 combines with J gene TRBJ2-1; tentatively, D is TRBD1 (6 bases). V was trimmed by 5 bases and J by 7 bases, leaving 18 bases between them. The germline CDR1 and CDR2 sequences are MDHEN and SYDVKM. This CDR3 region has 15 residues. The CDR3 sequence: CASSLYRVAGNEQFF. The CDR3 bases are TGTGCCAGCAGTCTATACAGGGTAGCAGGTAATGAGCAGTTCTTC.

This clone has a handful of counts. The rearrangement joins TRBV5-4 to TRBJ2-2; D remains unclear. This CDR3 comprises 16 residues. Germline V gene data show CDR1 as SGHNT and CDR2 as YYREEE (reference sequence). V was pared by 1 base and J by 0 bases, with 10 bases between. CDR3 bases: TGTGCCAGCAGCTTGCCTGGCGGTGCGAACACCGGGGAGCTGTTTTTT. Residues: CASSLPGGANTGELFF.

The genes are TRBV7-6 and TRBJ1-3, with 10 bases lining up with TRBD1. The CDR3 has 16 amino acids. Germline V gene lookup returns CDR1 SGHVS and CDR2 FNYEAQ. Trimming at V came to 3 bases and at J to 2 bases, leaving 4 bases not matched to a gene. The CDR3 region is CASSLGQGITGNTIYF. The DNA for the CDR3 is TGTGCCAGCAGCTTGGGACAGGGGATCACTGGAAACACCATATATTTT.

There are a few counts of this clone. The V call is TRBV15, the J call TRBJ2-7, with D possibly TRBD2 on 6 matching bases. Germline V gives CDR1 LNHNV, CDR2 YYDKDF (reference sequence). The CDR3 loop spans 14 amino acids. V shed 0 bases and J shed 2 bases, with 8 bases lying between them. The CDR3 coding sequence is TGTGCCACCAGCAGAGATCCGGGGGCCTACGAGCAGTACTTC. Translation: CATSRDPGAYEQYF.

V and J are TRBV30 and TRBJ1-3; D is ambiguous. V was clipped by 2 bases and J by 0 bases, with 5 bases between them. The CDR3 sequence is 13 residues long. The germline V gene encodes CDR1 GTSNPN and CDR2 SVGIG (reference sequence). CDR3 amino acids: CAWSMGSGNTIYF. The CDR3 bases are TGTGCCTGGAGTATGGGCTCTGGAAACACCATATATTTT. Full variable domain (outside the CDR3, taken from reference TRBV30 and TRBJ1-3): SQTIHQWPATLVQPVGSPLSLECTVEGTSNPNLYWYRQAAGRGLQLLFYSVGIGQISSEVPQNLSASRPQDRQFILSSKKLLLSDSGFYLCAWSMGSGNTIYFGEGSWLTVV.

The chain recombines TRBV7-2 with TRBJ1-3, with D possibly matching TRBD1 (6 bases). This CDR3 comprises 17 residues. V shed 0 bases and J shed 0 bases, with 12 bases lying between them. Germline CDR1 is SGHTA and CDR2 is FQGNSA. The CDR3 nucleotides are TGTGCCAGCAGCTTAGCCTGGGGGCCCTCCTCTGGAAACACCATATATTTT. Its protein is CASSLAWGPSSGNTIYF.

The chain carries TRBV7-9 and TRBJ1-5; 11 bases are a match to TRBD1. Germline CDR1 SEHNR, CDR2 FQNEAQ (reference sequence). The CDR3 consists of 17 residues. V shed 1 base, J shed 5 bases, and the junction held 7 bases outside the gene matches. The CDR3 DNA follows: TGTGCCAGCAGCTTAGGGGACAGGGGGTCTAGGGATCAGCCCCAGCATTTT. Its translation is CASSLGDRGSRDQPQHF.

This chain uses TRBV6-6 with TRBJ2-1; D uncertain. Germline V gene lookup returns CDR1 MNHNY and CDR2 SVGAGI (reference sequence). The length of the CDR3 is 15 residues. Deletions cut 5 bases from V and 4 bases from J, with 15 bases between. The CDR3 bases are TGTGCCAGCAGTCCTCGCCACTCTCGATACAATGAGCAGTTCTTC. The encoded protein is CASSPRHSRYNEQFF.

The chain has TRBV7-9 and TRBJ2-2; no clear D gene. The CDR3 contains 13 residues. Between the trimmed V and J ends, which lost 6 bases and 3 bases, there was a span of 8 bases. The germline CDR1 and CDR2 sequences are SEHNR and FQNEAQ (reference sequence). The CDR3 region has the DNA TGTGCCAGCAGTCCGAGCCACACCGGGGAGCTGTTTTTT. This translates into CASSPSHTGELFF. The full variable domain, in which reference TRBV7-9 and TRBJ2-2 provide the parts outside the CDR3, is DTGVSQNPRHKITKRGQNVTFRCDPISEHNRLYWYRQTLGQGPEFLTYFQNEAQLEKSRLLSDRFSAERPKGSFSTLEIQRTEQGDSAMYLCASSPSHTGELFFGEGSRLTVL.

This chain connects TRBV6-1 to TRBJ2-5; 8 bases fit TRBD2. Germline loops: CDR1 MNHNS, CDR2 SASEGT. CDR3 size: 15 residues. V lost 6 bases, J lost 3 bases, and 9 bases stayed unmatched. CDR3 amino acids: CASSPRGGVEETQYF. CDR3 DNA: TGTGCCAGCAGCCCCCGGGGGGGGGTAGAAGAGACCCAGTACTTC.

The table lists this clone with a few counts. The rearrangement uses TRBV30 and TRBJ1-2, with no clear D. V was shortened by 0 bases and J by 4 bases, with 6 bases between the two germline ends. From germline, CDR1 is GTSNPN and CDR2 SVGIG (reference sequence). The CDR3 extends over 12 amino acids. Written as DNA, the CDR3 is TGTGCCTGGAGTGTATATCCCTATGGCTACACCTTC. It specifies CAWSVYPYGYTF.

This sequence joins TRBV19 and TRBJ2-3, with D perhaps being TRBD1 or TRBD2 (5 bases each). Trimming left V 2 bases short and J 4 bases short, with 10 bases between. The CDR3 is 14 amino acids. Germline V lookup: CDR1 LNHDA, CDR2 SQIVND (reference sequence). CDR3 bases: TGTGCCAGTAGTATAACGAGGGGTGCAGATACGCAGTATTTT. It translates to CASSITRGADTQYF.

The chain combines TRBV29-1 with TRBJ2-1, with D unresolved. This CDR3 is built from 12 residues. CDR1 SQVTM and CDR2 ANQGSEA come from the germline V gene. Trimming cost V 4 bases and J 6 bases, with 10 bases left between them. The CDR3 DNA reads TGCAGCGTTGTTGGAGCCCCCAATGAGCAGTTCTTC. It codes for CSVVGAPNEQFF.

The V and J genes are TRBV28 and TRBJ1-2, with 7 positions matching TRBD1. With V trimmed by 4 bases and J by 12 bases, 20 bases remained unmatched. Germline CDR1 and CDR2: MDHEN and SYDVKM. This CDR3 comprises 16 residues. CDR3 bases: TGTGCCAGCAGTTCCTATGGACAGGTTATCCAGGGGGAGCACACCTTC. Protein sequence: CASSSYGQVIQGEHTF.

The chain carries TRBV28 and TRBJ1-2; D ambiguous. Germline CDR1 and CDR2: MDHEN and SYDVKM. The CDR3 runs to 14 residues. Between the trimmed V and J ends, which lost 3 bases and 2 bases, there was a span of 10 bases. CDR3 sequence (DNA): TGTGCCAGCAGTTTTCAAACCAGGAACTATGGCTACACCTTC. It yields the protein CASSFQTRNYGYTF.

Here the CDR3 DNA reads TGTGCCAGCAGACCCGGTAGCGGCGGGGCCACTGAAGCTTTCTTT. It is translated as CASRPGSGGATEAFF. This chain uses TRBV27 with TRBJ1-1, with D possibly matching TRBD1 (5 bases). The CDR3 contains 15 residues. V lost 6 bases to trimming and J lost 4 bases, with 18 bases between them. CDR1 and CDR2 from the germline V gene are MNHEY and SMNVEV (reference sequence).

The chain combines TRBV15 with TRBJ1-3; D is unresolved. CDR3 length: 17 amino acids. CDR1 is LNHNV and CDR2 is YYDKDF in the germline V gene (reference sequence). V was trimmed by 0 bases and J by 0 bases, leaving 12 bases between them. The CDR3 nucleotides read TGTGCCACCAGCAGAGACGTCATGGGTCCCTCTGGAAACACCATATATTTT. Its translation is CATSRDVMGPSGNTIYF.

The chain employs TRBV6-4 and TRBJ2-7, with D perhaps matching TRBD1 (5 bases). CDR3 length: 13 amino acids. Trimming pared 3 bases from V and 6 bases from J, leaving 12 bases between. Germline CDR1 is MRHNA and CDR2 is SNTAGT. The CDR3 coding sequence is TGTGCCAGCAGTGAACAGGTTCAGGGCGAGCAGTACTTC. Translation: CASSEQVQGEQYF.

The chain uses TRBV29-1 and TRBJ1-2, with D unresolved. The V and J ends lost 0 bases and 6 bases respectively, with 8 bases between them. The length of the CDR3 is 12 residues. CDR1 and CDR2 (germline): SQVTM, ANQGSEA. CDR3 nucleotides: TGCAGCGTTGAAGATGGGTTAGATGGCTACACCTTC. It codes for CSVEDGLDGYTF.

The J gene is TRBJ1-2, the V gene TRBV7-2; D gene uncertain. V was shortened by 1 base and J by 10 bases, with 10 bases between the two germline ends. The CDR3 has 12 amino acids. CDR1 is SGHTA and CDR2 is FQGNSA in the germline V gene. The CDR3: CASSLDAGSYTF. CDR3 nucleotide sequence: TGTGCCAGCAGCTTAGATGCGGGATCCTACACCTTC.